The 9 T cell receptor beta chains below all came from one sample that was sequenced in a study of shared clonotypes between healthy human individuals. Some clones are missing from TCRdb's copy, which holds only in-frame ones; the method was immunoSEQ multiplex PCR. This sample has roughly 320,000 clones, with roughly 87% found just once. The sample taken for sequencing was memory CD8+ T cells sorted from blood. Subset reported: CD45RO+ cells pooled with CCR7-negative TemRA cells. These receptors were obtained from a man aged 18 to 29 in good health.

The V and J genes are TRBV11-2 and TRBJ1-6, with a possible D match to TRBD1 (5 bases). The CDR3 covers 17 residues. Germline CDR1 is SGHAT and CDR2 is FQNNGV. V was pared by 2 bases and J by 2 bases, with 13 bases between. The CDR3 here is CASSLWVRGTYNSPLHF. The CDR3 DNA reads TGTGCCAGCAGCTTATGGGTTCGGGGGACCTATAATTCACCCCTCCACTTT. The entire variable domain, with the rest obtained from reference TRBV11-2 and TRBJ1-6, is as follows: EAGVAQSPRYKIIEKRQSVAFWCNPISGHATLYWYQQILGQGPKLLIQFQNNGVVDDSQLPKDRFSAERLKGVDSTLKIQPAKLEDSAVYLCASSLWVRGTYNSPLHFGNGTRLTVT.

This chain links TRBV4-1 with TRBJ2-2, with D tentatively TRBD1 or TRBD2 (6 bases each). Trimming removed 0 bases at V and 5 bases at J, with 28 bases between. Germline loops: CDR1 MGHRA, CDR2 YSYEKL. The CDR3 spans 21 residues. The CDR3 sequence: CASSQEGAGTPALGGTGELFF. CDR3 nucleotide sequence: TGCGCCAGCAGCCAAGAAGGGGCTGGGACCCCGGCCTTAGGGGGGACCGGGGAGCTGTTTTTT.

This clone occurred a few times. V is TRBV19 and J is TRBJ1-1; D not certain. V lost 3 bases and J lost 7, with 12 bases in between. Germline CDR1 LNHDA, CDR2 SQIVND (reference sequence). CDR3 length equals 13 residues. The CDR3 loop is CASSMLHPDEAFF. CDR3 coding DNA: TGTGCCAGTAGTATGTTGCACCCAGATGAAGCTTTCTTT.

In its sample, this clone was seen once. The V and J genes are TRBV10-3 and TRBJ2-1, with D perhaps matching TRBD2 (6 bases). Deletions cut 10 bases from V and 8 bases from J, with 24 bases between. The CDR3 has 15 amino acids. The germline V gene encodes CDR1 ENHRY and CDR2 SYGVKD. CDR3 region: CATSDPGLTSDEQFF. The CDR3 bases are TGTGCCACTTCAGACCCGGGACTCACTAGTGATGAGCAGTTCTTC.

The V and J genes are TRBV4-3 and TRBJ2-5, with 9 bases that match TRBD2. CDR1 and CDR2 (germline): LGHNA, YSLEER. The V gene end was trimmed by 0 bases and the J gene end by 7 bases; junction bases not matched to a gene: 12. The CDR3 is 17 amino acids. The CDR3 bases are TGCGCCAGCAGCCAAGAAAGAGAGACTAGCGGTCTCGGGACCCAGTACTTC. Translated: CASSQERETSGLGTQYF.

This clone was recorded at least ten times. V is TRBV4-1 and J is TRBJ1-1; 8 bases align to TRBD1. Trimming removed 1 base from V and 5 bases from J; junction bases left unmatched: 9. This CDR3 contains 16 residues. Per the germline V gene, CDR1 is MGHRA and CDR2 is YSYEKL. In DNA form, the CDR3 reads TGCGCCAGCAGCCAAGGGGGGGGACAGGCGGCGACTGAAGCTTTCTTT. Translated: CASSQGGGQAATEAFF.

V usage is TRBV4-1 and J usage is TRBJ2-4, with 10 bases matching TRBD1. With 1 base clipped from V and 3 bases from J, the junction kept 6 bases outside the gene matches. The CDR3 extends over 17 amino acids. Germline V lookup: CDR1 MGHRA, CDR2 YSYEKL. The CDR3 coding sequence is TGCGCCAGCAGCCAAGGGGGGACAGGGGCGTACAAAAACATTCAGTACTTC. Residues: CASSQGGTGAYKNIQYF.

V and J are TRBV7-9 and TRBJ2-1; TRBD2 aligns across 10 bases. This CDR3 has 14 amino acids. Germline V gene data show CDR1 as SEHNR and CDR2 as FQNEAQ (reference sequence). The trim removed 6 bases at V and 5 bases at J, leaving 4 bases unmatched. The CDR3 DNA is TGTGCCAGCAGACTAGCGGGACCCGACAATGAGCAGTTCTTC. Translated, it gives CASRLAGPDNEQFF.

The rearrangement uses TRBV7-9 and TRBJ2-6; maybe TRBD2 (6 bases). Deletions cut 5 bases from V and 5 bases from J, with 22 bases between. This CDR3 comprises 18 residues. In germline, CDR1 is SEHNR, CDR2 FQNEAQ (reference sequence). Here the CDR3 reads CASSLAGYRQSRANVLTF. Here the CDR3 DNA reads TGTGCCAGCAGCCTCGCGGGATACAGACAAAGTCGGGCCAACGTCCTGACTTTC.